The T cell receptor (beta chain) described here comes from a study of response to subunit inactivated influenza vaccine. Findings of the study overall: Authors suggested seasonal influenza vaccinations each recruit few new T cells.

TCRdb recomputed calls from the RT-PCR reads with MiXCR, one row per CDR3 protein. The data contain approximately 310,000 distinct CDR3 sequences, 21% of them singletons. To note about this clonotype: The target antigen is unknown.

Trimming removed 5 bases from V and 7 bases from J, with 14 bases in between. Germline CDR1 SQVTM, CDR2 ANQGSEA. CDR3 size: 12 residues. The specimen was PBMCs from blood, collected 21 months after vaccination. This chain links TRBV29-1 with TRBJ1-2, with a tentative D call TRBD1 (6 bases). The source of this sequence is a man between 50 and 75 years old who received an inactivated influenza vaccine. The CDR3 DNA follows: TGCAGCGTTCCACGAACAGGGTTTGGCTACACCTTC. As protein: CSVPRTGFGYTF. The complete variable domain, with remaining parts taken from reference TRBV29-1 and TRBJ1-2, reads SAVISQKPSRDICQRGTSLTIQCQVDSQVTMMFWYRQQPGQSLTLIATANQGSEATYESGFVIDKFPISRPNLTFSTLTVSNMSPEDSSIYLCSVPRTGFGYTFGSGTRLTVV.